This T cell receptor beta chain was sequenced for a study of cytomegalovirus exposure and HLA in healthy donors. Trimming left V 0 bases short and J 4 bases short, with 7 bases between. The CDR3 extends over 14 amino acids. Germline lookup yields CDR1 SGHRS and CDR2 YFSETQ. In the PCR, 60 Vbeta and 13 Jbeta primers were used. Profiled with immunoSEQ multiplex PCR; TCRdb holds only in-frame clones, not every one. The sample lists roughly 230,000 clones, around 80% occurring once. In the case of this clone: Antigen: not known. The same CDR3 can be traced to other DNA sequences in this sample.

Findings and caveats of the study: About 90% or about 30% of the time was how often most TCR beta V segments were productive, according to an earlier analysis.

The specimen sequenced was PBMCs. The chain has TRBV5-1 and TRBJ1-4, with a tentative D call TRBD1 (5 bases). The receptor was derived from a boy between 5 and 17 years old in good health and CMV-seronegative. The chain's CDR3 is CASSLGQGNEKLFF. CDR3 in DNA: TGCGCCAGCAGCTTGGGGCAGGGTAATGAAAAACTGTTTTTT.